This TCR beta chain was identified during a study of cytomegalovirus exposure and HLA in healthy donors (dated by TCRdb to the late 2010s). Study-level background: According to an earlier analysis of a few hundred of the donors, 150 million to 200 million T cells yielded some 110 million unique TCR beta sequences and approximately 300 Gb of sequence data. Approximately 310 gigabases of sequencing data and tens of millions of unique TCR sequences were included in an early release covering several hundred HLA-typed donors. The genetic ancestry cluster associated with self-reported Caucasian donors included about 81% of the roughly 400 genotyped donors. The aim of the study was to test whether cataloging public T cell receptors could identify signatures of past pathogen exposure. The study used immunosequencing to profile the T cell repertoires of 666 subjects and linked those repertoires to cytomegalovirus serostatus. Besides the first cohort of 666 subjects, a separate validation cohort made up of roughly 120 different subjects was used. High-throughput TCR immunosequencing, statistical association of individual TCRs with disease status, and machine learning were combined to predict cytomegalovirus infection status. A later analysis re-analyzed previously published TCR beta repertoires from 666 donors and added high-resolution HLA genotyping to study TCR occurrence patterns. Rather than drawing on any new phenotypic data, the later analysis identified candidate immune exposures from TCR beta sequences and the way those sequences occurred across donors. In an earlier analysis of more than 550 of the donors, high-throughput TCR beta sequencing was used to judge whether each TCR beta V gene segment behaved as functional or pseudogenic. Donor age, sex, ethnicity and CMV serostatus were compiled alongside the repertoire data. In a later genetic analysis, genome-wide SNP genotypes for about three fifths of the 666 donors were used, and that subset was treated as a discovery cohort. All discovery cohort repertoires had been generated on a single sequencing platform. HLA typing included class I and class II loci at four-digit resolution. Typing coverage varied by locus: roughly 620-630 donors for A, B, C, DRB1 and DQB1; roughly 520 for DQA1; about 590 for DPA1; fewer than 480 for DPB1. Because of strong linkage in the cohort, four or five DR-DQ haplotypes were treated as single units for association and clustering. Among a few hundred genotyped donors of the cohort, an average of 235,054 unique TCR beta nucleotide sequences were sequenced per donor, roughly a sixth of them non-productive. General conclusions and limits of the study: The classifier was reported to diagnose cytomegalovirus status with high specificity and sensitivity in both the original cohort and the validation cohort. A further reported finding was that TCR beta sequences accurately predicted the HLA-A and HLA-B alleles for most subjects in the first cohort. CMV serostatus was the only immune exposure information available for the cohort. Because HLA typing was missing for some donors at each locus, association tests included only the typed subset. In vitro tests confirmed that a few of the cytomegalovirus-associated TCR beta chains recognize cytomegalovirus antigens. When HLA alleles, especially DR and DQ, strongly co-occurred, TCR associations were difficult to assign to individual alleles. An earlier analysis of 450 to 750 of the donors showed that most TCR beta V segments appeared in productive rearrangements either about 90% or about 30% of the time, which broadly matched IMGT annotations. A cluster of highly shared sequence variants was judged likely to represent a technical artifact of the sequencing pipeline. Some IMGT-functional V segments, including TRBV6-2 and TRBV6-3, could not be distinguished by the 87-base-pair reads and were therefore excluded. The study gave a list of under 200 TCR beta chains associated with cytomegalovirus. Linkage disequilibrium might explain the correlated functional status among segregating V segments, but an unknown experimental factor could not be excluded. Roughly uniform sequencing depth across donors was assumed in presence/absence analyses, although this assumption may not hold. The authors suggested that the approach could potentially be generalized to other disease states and immunological phenotypes. In a later analysis, most CMV-associated TCR beta chains were found to appear HLA-restricted, with HLA associations seemingly driven largely by CMV exposure. In a later analysis, TCR association rates were found to vary across HLA loci, with the most associated TCRs seen for DRB1 alleles and the fewest for HLA-C alleles. V-gene and J-gene trimming of TCR beta chains was associated with a missense DCLRE1C variant in a later genetic analysis, and the association was replicated in an independent cohort. According to a later analysis, parvovirus B19, influenza, CMV and Epstein-Barr virus appeared linked to several top co-occurrence clusters. A later genetic analysis reported fewer N-insertions in productive TCRs among donors in an Asian-associated ancestry cluster than the approximately 700-donor mean. Across donors, most TCR sequences were observed very rarely, whereas some public TCRs were present in many individuals. In this cohort, only TCR beta chains were sequenced, and detectable features were limited by the absence of alpha or paired-chain data. In a later analysis, HLA-associated TCR beta chains showed more clonal expansion and lower generation probabilities than non-associated chains that were equally common. In a later analysis, 16,951 TCR beta sequences were associated with specific HLA alleles at a false discovery rate of 0.05. Because counts were too low, under 20 rarely observed V segments, including chromosome 9 orphons, were left out of the earlier analysis of 587 of the donors.

The cohort comprised 666 healthy bone marrow donors. At the time of sampling, all cohort members were nominally healthy, though unrecorded immune exposures were likely present. The donor tested CMV seropositive, placing the donor among the 290 or so seropositive members of the cohort. A peripheral blood sample was provided by each donor, and peripheral blood mononuclear cells were used for TCR beta sequencing. Genomic DNA extraction from the blood cell samples was performed with the Qiagen DNeasy Blood Extraction Kit. This clone was seen more than once but under ten times. No antigen is known for it. No quality values exist for individual bases; no much larger clone is one base distant. The germline V gene supplies CDR1 KGHSH and CDR2 LQKENI. Trimming takes 2 bases from V and 2 bases from J, and the germline ends sit 9 bases apart. Counted from cysteine to phenylalanine, this CDR3 has 14 amino acids. The read is trimmed to its CDR3 DNA, 42 bases read in frame from base 1.

The protocol used for the library was the immunoSEQ multiplex PCR assay. For the multiplex PCR, a mixture combining 60 forward primers for TCR Vbeta segments and 13 reverse primers for TCR Jbeta segments was used. A multiplex PCR assay on genomic DNA amplified the CDR3 region of rearranged TCR beta genes. The amplified TCR beta libraries were sequenced on the Illumina HiSeq System as 87-base-pair reads. The study's processing was this. A later analysis tallied roughly 76 million unique TCR beta chains across the 640 or so repertoires, and some 10 million of those chains were shared by two or more donors. Raw reads were error-corrected and collapsed into unique sequences by a nearest-neighbor algorithm in which closely related sequences were merged to remove PCR and sequencing errors. Alignment of CDR3 sequences to IMGT reference sequences was used to assign V, D and J gene segments. Each retained sequence needed at least a six-nucleotide match to both a V gene segment and a J gene segment. Rearrangements were classified as productive when the CDR3 lacked stop codons and remained in frame with V and J, and all other rearrangements were classified as non-productive. CDR3 was defined by IMGT convention, running from the second conserved V-encoded cysteine to the conserved J-encoded phenylalanine. The earlier analysis of some 550 of the donors excluded any sequence lacking an unambiguous match to a single V gene segment. An earlier analysis of fewer than 750 of the donors classified V segments as functional when productive rearrangements were above 56.7% and as segregating when the standard deviation between donors was above 5%. To diagnose cytomegalovirus status from the catalog of TCR beta chain sequences, a statistical classification framework was built. V and J gene assignment, in a later analysis, came from comparing TCR nucleotide sequences with IMGT/GENE-DB human TR gene sequences. Using the TCRdist pipeline, a later analysis assigned CDR3 sequences along with most-parsimonious VDJ recombination scenarios. In a later analysis, each TCR beta chain was defined by its CDR3 amino acid sequence together with its V-gene family, and reads lacking a unique V-gene family were excluded. As a way to deal with suspected cross-contamination and a sequencing artifact, a later analysis dropped 500 to 700 nucleotide sequences that were highly shared and had low generation probability. In a later analysis, a clonal expansion index for each public chain was calculated from normalized within-repertoire ranks of inferred template counts. A later analysis computed generation probabilities with a VDJ recombination model fitted to out-of-frame rearrangements, and checked the results against IGoR. A later analysis scored TCR-TCR, TCR-HLA and TCR-CMV co-occurrence with hypergeometric tests, applying a repertoire-size bias correction to TCR pairs. In a later analysis, false discovery rates were estimated by permuting HLA or CMV assignments 20 times. In a later analysis, co-occurring TCRs were grouped with DBSCAN, and TCRdist sequence similarity was added when clustering was performed within HLA-allele-positive subsets. Repertoires with fewer than 30,000 or more than 120,000 public chains, plus five repertoires with anomalous nucleotide sharing, were excluded from co-occurrence clustering. In its TCRdb copy, this immuneACCESS table keeps in-frame sequences only and misses some clones. Where compared with another copy, unresolved V genes explain less than half of these, and the others have no known cause. V, J and clone size derive from that table, while D and trimming were established from the DNA sequence. Counted in this sample were about 170,000 clones; around 78% of them appeared once. The leading ten clones occupy around 2% of the sample.

Specimen: PBMCs. The source of this sequence is a woman aged 25 to 39 in good health and CMV-seropositive. In this chain, TRBV18 is recombined with TRBJ1-1; possibly the D gene is TRBD1, per 6 matching bases. The DNA sequence is TGTGCCAGCTCACCATTACAGGGAAACACTGAAGCTTTCTTT. It is translated as CASSPLQGNTEAFF.